Shown below are 28 T cell receptor beta chains from a single sample sequenced in a study of cytomegalovirus exposure and HLA in healthy donors. PCR employed 60 Vbeta and 13 Jbeta primers. Sequenced by immunoSEQ multiplex PCR; TCRdb stores in-frame clones only, minus some. The sample yields roughly 200,000 clones, around 80% seen once. The sequencing sample was made of PBMCs. The receptors stem from a man younger than 35 in good health and CMV-seronegative.

The chain joins TRBV9 to TRBJ2-1, with TRBD1 as a possible D gene (6 bases). V was pared by 1 base and J by 3 bases, with 11 bases between. Germline lookup yields CDR1 SGDLS and CDR2 YYNGEE. There are 15 residues in the CDR3. The CDR3 coding sequence is TGTGCCAGCAGCGTAATGGACAGACTCTACAATGAGCAGTTCTTC. This encodes CASSVMDRLYNEQFF.

This chain links TRBV5-6 with TRBJ2-5; maybe TRBD2 (6 bases). The CDR3 is 15 amino acids. From germline, CDR1 is SGHDT and CDR2 YYEEEE. The V and J ends lost 3 bases and 5 bases respectively, with 17 bases between them. CDR3 amino acids: CASSSLWVAGETQYF. The CDR3 DNA sequence: TGTGCCAGCAGCTCCCTTTGGGTGGCGGGGGAGACCCAGTACTTC. The full variable domain, completed using reference TRBV5-6 and TRBJ2-5, is DAGVTQSPTHLIKTRGQQVTLRCSPKSGHDTVSWYQQALGQGPQFIFQYYEEEERQRGNFPDRFSGHQFPNYSSELNVNALLLGDSALYLCASSSLWVAGETQYFGPGTRLLVL.

On this clone: The junction departs from the called germline gene at one end, perhaps through a read error. This sample includes further DNA sequences coding for the same CDR3. The chain has TRBV4-1 and TRBJ1-1; 7 bases are shared with TRBD1. The CDR3 runs to 16 residues. From germline, CDR1 is MGHRA and CDR2 YSYEKL. The CDR3, as DNA: TGCGCCAGCAGCCAAGGGGAAAGGGGGCGGGGCACTGAGGCTTTCTTT. It translates to CASSQGERGRGTEAFF.

This chain links TRBV2 with TRBJ2-2; maybe TRBD1 (5 bases). The CDR3 has 14 amino acids. V was pared by 4 bases and J by 2 bases, with 8 bases between. CDR1 is SNHLY, CDR2 FYNNEI, per germline. Written as DNA, the CDR3 is TGTGCCAGCAGTGCAGGGCCCAACACCGGGGAGCTGTTTTTT. Protein sequence: CASSAGPNTGELFF.

J is TRBJ2-1 and V is TRBV4-1; D perhaps matches TRBD2 (5 bases). Germline CDR1 is MGHRA and CDR2 is YSYEKL. CDR3 length: 16 amino acids. Trimming removed 1 base at V and 1 base at J, with 11 bases between. Here the CDR3 reads CASSQAEGTSYNEQFF. For the CDR3, the DNA is TGCGCCAGCAGCCAAGCCGAGGGAACGTCCTACAATGAGCAGTTCTTC.

This chain uses TRBV29-1 with TRBJ2-7, with TRBD2 matching 7 bases. The CDR3 length is 13 residues. CDR1 is SQVTM, CDR2 ANQGSEA, per germline. The ends lost 4 bases at V and 1 base at J; junction bases unmatched: 4. CDR3 nucleotide sequence: TGCAGCGTTGTACTAGCGCAGTCCTACGAGCAGTACTTC. Translated: CSVVLAQSYEQYF.

CDR3 in DNA: TGTGCCAGTAGTGAGTTTCTGGCGGGAGGGTCCGATACGCAGTATTTT. Translation gives CASSEFLAGGSDTQYF. This chain joins TRBV19 and TRBJ2-3, with 9 bases that match TRBD2. The CDR3 totals 16 residues. The germline V gene has CDR1 LNHDA and CDR2 SQIVND (reference sequence). The V and J ends lost 5 bases and 6 bases, in that order; junction bases with no gene match: 12.

This clone was detected only a few times. This chain's CDR3 is CASSDHGPGWETQYF. The DNA of the CDR3 is TGTGCCAGCAGTGATCATGGGCCCGGTTGGGAGACCCAGTACTTC. The chain links TRBV28 to TRBJ2-5; D call uncertain. Germline CDR1 MDHEN, CDR2 SYDVKM. Trimming pared 5 bases from V and 5 bases from J, leaving 18 bases between. CDR3 size: 15 residues.

The rearrangement joins TRBV6-1 to TRBJ2-3; 8 positions match TRBD2. CDR1 is MNHNS, CDR2 SASEGT, per germline. J lost 5 bases, V lost 4 bases, and 5 bases had no gene match. This CDR3 comprises 14 residues. The CDR3 loop reads CASSVLAGRDTQYF. For the CDR3, the DNA is TGTGCCAGCAGTGTGTTAGCGGGGAGAGATACGCAGTATTTT.

This chain links TRBV6-6 with TRBJ2-3; 8 bases are a match to TRBD2. Per germline, CDR1 MNHNY and CDR2 SVGAGI (reference sequence). This CDR3 comprises 15 residues. The J segment lost 7 bases and the V segment lost 2 bases, leaving 8 bases of the junction unmatched. The CDR3 protein is CASSYIGTRWNTQYF. The CDR3 coding sequence is TGTGCCAGCAGTTACATTGGGACTAGGTGGAATACGCAGTATTTT.

This chain links TRBV19 with TRBJ2-7, with 7 bases identical to TRBD1. This CDR3 has 16 amino acids. Per germline, CDR1 LNHDA and CDR2 SQIVND (reference sequence). V lost 2 bases and J lost 6; bases outside the gene matches: 13. CDR3 DNA: TGTGCCAGTAGTATAAGGGCAGGCCCATCAGGGGGCGAGCAGTACTTC. The encoded protein is CASSIRAGPSGGEQYF.

This chain uses TRBV28 with TRBJ2-3; D not certain. Germline CDR1 is MDHEN and CDR2 is SYDVKM. Trimming removed 5 bases from V and 1 base from J, with 7 bases in between. The length of the CDR3 is 13 residues. The CDR3 loop reads CASSNPGTDTQYF. The CDR3 DNA reads as TGTGCCAGCAGTAACCCAGGCACAGATACGCAGTATTTT.

This sequence joins TRBV11-2 and TRBJ2-7; D remains unclear. CDR1 and CDR2 from the germline V gene are SGHAT and FQNNGV. CDR3 length: 11 residues. V was clipped by 5 bases and J by 3 bases, with 5 bases between them. The CDR3 sequence: CASSEYYEQYF. As DNA, the CDR3 is TGTGCCAGCAGCGAGTACTACGAGCAGTACTTC.

The rearrangement links TRBV9 to TRBJ1-4; 8 bases agree with TRBD1. Germline V CDR1 and CDR2: SGDLS, YYNGEE. With V trimmed by 2 bases and J by 8 bases, 5 bases remained unmatched. The CDR3 has 14 residues. The CDR3 bases are TGTGCCAGCAGCGTTACGACAGGGGAGGAAAAACTGTTTTTT. It is translated as CASSVTTGEEKLFF.

The chain carries TRBV5-1 and TRBJ1-3; 7 bases fit TRBD1. The CDR3 consists of 13 residues. CDR1 SGHRS and CDR2 YFSETQ come from the germline V gene. J lost 2 bases, V lost 7 bases, and 3 bases had no gene match. The DNA for the CDR3 is TGCGCCAGCCGGGGGACAGCTGGAAACACCATATATTTT. Its protein product is CASRGTAGNTIYF.

This clone has only one observation. The CDR3 is CASKQETGGATGELFF. The CDR3 DNA sequence: TGCGCCAGCAAACAAGAGACAGGGGGCGCGACCGGGGAGCTGTTTTTT. The gene calls are TRBV4-1 and TRBJ2-2; the match to TRBD1 covers 10 bases. V gave up 7 bases and J gave up 5 bases; unmatched junction bases: 10. Germline CDR1 is MGHRA and CDR2 is YSYEKL. This CDR3 region has 16 residues.

The chain recombines TRBV10-3 with TRBJ1-3; D is ambiguous. Germline values: CDR1 ENHRY, CDR2 SYGVKD. CDR3 size: 14 residues. V gave up 3 bases and J gave up 1 base, with 7 bases separating them. This CDR3 reads CAISDSASGNTIYF. CDR3 sequence (DNA): TGTGCCATCAGTGATTCCGCGTCTGGAAACACCATATATTTT.

DNA of the CDR3: TGTGCCAGCAGCTCTCCGGGACAGTCTAACTATGGCTACACCTTC. This translates into CASSSPGQSNYGYTF. V usage is TRBV7-2 and J usage is TRBJ1-2, with 7 bases fitting TRBD1. Germline values: CDR1 SGHTA, CDR2 FQGNSA. V lost 4 bases, J lost 0 bases, and 5 bases stayed unmatched. The CDR3 sequence is 15 residues long. Full variable domain (missing parts from reference TRBV7-2 and TRBJ1-2): GAGVSQSPSNKVTEKGKDVELRCDPISGHTALYWYRQSLGQGLEFLIYFQGNSAPDKSGLPSDRFSAERTGGSVSTLTIQRTQQEDSAVYLCASSSPGQSNYGYTFGSGTRLTVV.

The chain has TRBV19 and TRBJ2-1; TRBD2 agrees at 8 bases. J lost 6 bases, V lost 1 base, and 2 bases had no gene match. CDR1 and CDR2 (germline): LNHDA, SQIVND (reference sequence). CDR3 length: 14 amino acids. CDR3 amino acids: CASSIGTSSNEQFF. CDR3 nucleotide sequence: TGTGCCAGTAGTATAGGGACTAGCAGCAATGAGCAGTTCTTC.

The CDR3 sequence: CASSYSGLALEQFF. Here the CDR3 DNA reads TGTGCCAGCAGTTACTCGGGACTAGCGCTTGAGCAGTTCTTC. The V and J genes are TRBV6-5 and TRBJ2-1; TRBD2 matches at 10 bases. The V gene end was trimmed by 0 bases and the J gene end by 9 bases; junction bases not matched to a gene: 2. The CDR3 has 14 residues. The germline V gene encodes CDR1 MNHEY and CDR2 SVGAGI.

The chain employs TRBV7-3 and TRBJ2-7; possible D gene TRBD1, 5 bases. Germline values: CDR1 SGHTA, CDR2 FQGTGA. Trimming cost V 4 bases and J 6 bases, with 16 bases left between them. CDR3 size: 14 residues. CDR3 amino acids: CASSSLVSGSEQYF. CDR3 bases: TGTGCCAGCAGCTCCCTAGTCTCAGGGTCCGAGCAGTACTTC. The whole variable domain, filled in from reference TRBV7-3 and TRBJ2-7, reads GAGVSQTPSNKVTEKGKYVELRCDPISGHTALYWYRQSLGQGPEFLIYFQGTGAADDSGLPNDRFFAVRPEGSVSTLKIQRTERGDSAVYLCASSSLVSGSEQYFGPGTRLTVT.

The sample holds one count of this clone. This chain connects TRBV6-1 to TRBJ2-1, with D possibly being TRBD2 (5 bases). In germline, CDR1 is MNHNS, CDR2 SASEGT. V shed 3 bases and J shed 1 base, with 16 bases lying between them. The CDR3 spans 17 residues. The CDR3 reads CASSDGWRLLSYNEQFF. The DNA of the CDR3 is TGTGCCAGCAGTGATGGATGGCGACTACTTTCCTACAATGAGCAGTTCTTC.

This sequence joins TRBV4-1 and TRBJ2-7, with TRBD1 as a possible D gene (6 bases). The CDR3 loop spans 18 amino acids. CDR1 and CDR2 from the germline V gene are MGHRA and YSYEKL. Trimming pared 1 base from V and 4 bases from J, leaving 23 bases between. CDR3 DNA sequence: TGCGCCAGCAGCCAAGGACGTACCGGGACACTAGGAGGATACGAGCAGTACTTC. This gives the protein CASSQGRTGTLGGYEQYF.

The DNA for the CDR3 is TGTGCCAGCAGCCACGGACTAGCGGGTTCCAATGAGCAGTTCTTC. Residues: CASSHGLAGSNEQFF. The chain uses TRBV7-6 and TRBJ2-1; 11 positions agree with TRBD2. Trimming at V came to 5 bases and at J to 6 bases, leaving 6 bases not matched to a gene. The germline V gene has CDR1 SGHVS and CDR2 FNYEAQ. The length of the CDR3 is 15 residues.

The J gene is TRBJ1-5, the V gene TRBV28; D not resolved. CDR1 and CDR2 (germline): MDHEN, SYDVKM. Trimming cost V 3 bases and J 4 bases, with 13 bases left between them. The CDR3 consists of 15 residues. CDR3 sequence (DNA): TGTGCCAGCAGTTTGGAGGCTTCGGGGAATCAGCCCCAGCATTTT. Encoded protein: CASSLEASGNQPQHF.

The rearrangement uses TRBV7-2 and TRBJ2-1; possibly TRBD2 for D (5 bases). Trimming removed 5 bases at V and 5 bases at J, with 16 bases between. This CDR3 comprises 15 residues. Germline assignment: CDR1 SGHTA and CDR2 FQGNSA. The chain's CDR3 is CASSQRALGNNEQFF. The CDR3 DNA is TGTGCCAGCAGCCAGAGGGCACTAGGAAACAATGAGCAGTTCTTC.

The chain carries TRBV5-1 and TRBJ2-7, with TRBD1 matching 7 bases. The CDR3 spans 13 residues. Germline V gene data show CDR1 as SGHRS and CDR2 as YFSETQ. The J segment lost 0 bases and the V segment lost 5 bases, leaving 2 bases of the junction unmatched. CDR3 sequence (DNA): TGCGCCAGCAGGGGGACAGACTCCTACGAGCAGTACTTC. This sequence encodes CASRGTDSYEQYF.

The chain carries TRBV6-5 and TRBJ2-3; a possible D gene is TRBD1 (5 bases). CDR3 length: 13 amino acids. With 2 bases removed from V and 7 bases from J, the gap between germline ends came to 10 bases. Germline CDR1 and CDR2: MNHEY and SVGAGI. Here the CDR3 reads CASSYSRANTQYF. DNA of the CDR3: TGTGCCAGCAGTTACAGCAGGGCAAATACGCAGTATTTT.